The present T cell receptor (beta chain) was sequenced within a study of OX40 agonist ivuxolimab in advanced cancers. Study details: Ivuxolimab, which patients received intravenously every 2 weeks, was dosed at 0.01 to 10 mg/kg. Of the participants, approximately 36% had some prior anti-PD-1, anti-PD-L1 or anti-CTLA-4 therapy, which was allowed. General observations from the study: Near-lowest levels of clonal expansion characterized partial responders at 0.1-3.0 mg/kg.

With respect to this clone: Its target is unknown.

Collection of blood occurred at baseline, at cycle 4 day 1, and at cycle 7 day 1. Germline V gives CDR1 MNHNS, CDR2 SASEGT. Trimming stripped 2 bases from V and 8 bases from J, with 12 bases between. This CDR3 contains 13 residues. Data came from immunoSEQ multiplex PCR; TCRdb stores just in-frame clones and leaves some out. The data contain about 81,000 clones, roughly 91% of them singletons. The sample consisted of CD4+ or CD8+ T cells sorted from blood, taken in a trial of the OX40 agonist ivuxolimab. V gene TRBV6-1 combines with J gene TRBJ1-1; no clear D gene. This TCR was recovered from an adult with an advanced solid tumor such as melanoma, head and neck, liver or kidney cancer. CDR3 in DNA: TGTGCCAGCAGTGAACCGATCGGGGAGGAAGCTTTCTTT. Residues: CASSEPIGEEAFF.